This TCR beta chain emerged from a study of blood T cell repertoires in COVID-19. Adults between roughly 18 and 90 years of age took part from 20 to 25 US areas. The authors' processing: Reference gene primers were amplified, and this amplification served to estimate nucleated cell counts. Here immunoSEQ multiplex PCR was the method, and the copy in TCRdb shows in-frame clones only, minus some. The V and J calls and the clone size are those of that table, but D and trimming were determined from the DNA. This repertoire shows about 140,000 clones, roughly 80% found once; its top ten account for 1.6%. This clone appeared once. The germline gives CDR1 SGHTA, CDR2 FQGNSA. V shed 0 bases and J shed 7 bases, with 18 bases lying between them. The length of the CDR3 is 16 residues.

Sequencing was performed on PBMCs or T cells enriched from blood (not recorded which). The TCR originated in a woman aged 18-29 years who had been exposed to COVID-19. V and J are TRBV7-2 and TRBJ2-5; tentative D call: TRBD1 (5 bases). Written as DNA, the CDR3 is TGTGCCAGCAGCTTAGCGCTTTCTGCCCGCCAGGGGACCCAGTACTTC. Encoded protein: CASSLALSARQGTQYF.